Sequencing of this TCR beta chain was carried out in a study of cytomegalovirus exposure and HLA in healthy donors. The CDR3 extends over 15 amino acids. Trimming at V came to 5 bases and at J to 10 bases, leaving 9 bases not matched to a gene. Germline V gene data show CDR1 as MNHEY and CDR2 as SMNVEV (reference sequence). Vbeta (60) and Jbeta (13) primers were used in the PCR. The repertoire was sequenced with immunoSEQ multiplex PCR; TCRdb's copy has only in-frame clones and lacks some. The sample carries some 85,000 clones, around 84% recorded once. Study findings and constraints: Later analysis revealed greater clonal expansion in HLA-associated TCR beta chains than in equally common others. An analysis that came later showed most CMV-associated TCR beta chains appearing HLA-restricted.

Worth noting for this clone: No antigen is known for it.

The source of this sequence is a woman aged 40 to 55 in good health and CMV-seropositive. Material: PBMCs. The chain uses TRBV27 and TRBJ2-1, with 12 bases matching TRBD2. The CDR3 loop is CASSAPGLAGKEQFF. DNA of the CDR3: TGTGCCAGCAGTGCACCGGGACTAGCGGGTAAGGAGCAGTTCTTC.